This T cell receptor beta chain is drawn from a study of post-analysis software for immune sequencing data. On the study more broadly: Several disease courses (relapsing-remitting, secondary progressive and progressive-relapsing) of multiple sclerosis were included.

Germline CDR1 reads MGHRA; CDR2 reads YSYEKL. The CDR3 contains 17 residues. TCR beta cDNA libraries had unique molecular identifiers. With about 0.9 to 11 million T cells as the source, about half a million cDNA molecules resulted. TCRdb recomputed calls from the PCR reads with MiXCR, one row per CDR3 protein. The sample lists more than 500,000 distinct CDR3 sequences, around a third occurring once. This clonotype was picked up one time. Its target is not known. Study observations and caveats: TRBV5-6, TRBV5-1 and TRBV20-1 were among a few TRBV segments more frequent in patients than controls. Normalized Chao1 diversity was significantly reduced in patients versus controls. Analysis by F measure revealed that same-batch samples clustered strongly together.

This clonotype originated in a girl aged 2-17 years with multiple sclerosis. The chain carries TRBV4-1 and TRBJ2-5, with 9 bases lining up with TRBD2. The DNA end is more similar to TRBJ2-7, so the J call may be wrong. Sequences were obtained from blood. The CDR3 region is CASSRQIAGVTSYEQYF. The CDR3 nucleotides are TGCGCCAGCAGCCGACAAATAGCGGGGGTAACCTCCTACGAGCAGTACTTC.